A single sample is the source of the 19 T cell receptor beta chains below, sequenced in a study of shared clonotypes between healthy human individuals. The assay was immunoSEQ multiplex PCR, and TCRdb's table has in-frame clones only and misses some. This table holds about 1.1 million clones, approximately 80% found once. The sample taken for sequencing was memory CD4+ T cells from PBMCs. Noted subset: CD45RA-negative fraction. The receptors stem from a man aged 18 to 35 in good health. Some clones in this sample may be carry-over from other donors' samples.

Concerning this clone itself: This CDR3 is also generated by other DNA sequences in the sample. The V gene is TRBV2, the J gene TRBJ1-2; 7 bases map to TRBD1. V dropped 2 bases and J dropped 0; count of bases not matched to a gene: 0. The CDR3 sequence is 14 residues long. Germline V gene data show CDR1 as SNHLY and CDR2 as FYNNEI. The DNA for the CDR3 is TGTGCCAGCAGTGAACAGGGGGCTAACTATGGCTACACCTTC. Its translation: CASSEQGANYGYTF.

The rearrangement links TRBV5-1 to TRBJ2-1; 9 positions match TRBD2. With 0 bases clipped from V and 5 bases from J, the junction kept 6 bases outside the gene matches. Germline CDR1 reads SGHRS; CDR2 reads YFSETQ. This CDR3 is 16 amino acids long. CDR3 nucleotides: TGCGCCAGCAGCTTGGCCCTCGGGACTAGCAACAATGAGCAGTTCTTC. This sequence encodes CASSLALGTSNNEQFF.

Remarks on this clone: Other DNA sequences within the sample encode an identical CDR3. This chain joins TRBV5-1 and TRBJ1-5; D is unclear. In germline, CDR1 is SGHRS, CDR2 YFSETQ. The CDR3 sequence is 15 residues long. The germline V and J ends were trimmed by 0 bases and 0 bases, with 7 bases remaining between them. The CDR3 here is CASSLDGDSNQPQHF. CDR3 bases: TGCGCCAGCAGCTTGGACGGGGATAGCAATCAGCCCCAGCATTTT.

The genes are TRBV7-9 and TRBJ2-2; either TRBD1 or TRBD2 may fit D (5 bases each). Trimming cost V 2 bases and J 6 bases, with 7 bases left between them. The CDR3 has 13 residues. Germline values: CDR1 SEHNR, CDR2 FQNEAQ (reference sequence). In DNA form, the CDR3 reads TGTGCCAGCAGCTTAAGGGACGCCGGGGAGCTGTTTTTT. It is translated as CASSLRDAGELFF.

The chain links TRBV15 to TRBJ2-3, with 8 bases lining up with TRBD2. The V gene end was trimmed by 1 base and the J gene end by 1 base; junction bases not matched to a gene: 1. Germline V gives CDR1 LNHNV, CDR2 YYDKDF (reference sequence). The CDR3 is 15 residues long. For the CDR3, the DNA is TGTGCCACCAGCAGAGCGCGGGAGGGCACAGATACGCAGTATTTT. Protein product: CATSRAREGTDTQYF.

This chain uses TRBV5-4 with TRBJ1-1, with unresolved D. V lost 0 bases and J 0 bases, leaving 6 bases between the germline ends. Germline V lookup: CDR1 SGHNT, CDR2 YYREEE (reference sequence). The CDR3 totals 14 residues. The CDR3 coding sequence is TGTGCCAGCAGCTTGGGCCACTTGAACACTGAAGCTTTCTTT. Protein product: CASSLGHLNTEAFF. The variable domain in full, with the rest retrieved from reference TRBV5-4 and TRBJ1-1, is ETGVTQSPTHLIKTRGQQVTLRCSSQSGHNTVSWYQQALGQGPQFIFQYYREEENGRGNFPPRFSGLQFPNYSSELNVNALELDDSALYLCASSLGHLNTEAFFGQGTRLTVV.

CDR3 DNA sequence: TGCGCCAGCAGCCTATACCGGGACAGCTCCTACGAGCAGTACTTC. It is translated as CASSLYRDSSYEQYF. V and J are TRBV5-1 and TRBJ2-7; 7 nucleotides line up with TRBD1. CDR1 SGHRS and CDR2 YFSETQ come from the germline V gene. Trimming at V came to 4 bases and at J to 0 bases, leaving 7 bases not matched to a gene. This CDR3 is 15 amino acids long.

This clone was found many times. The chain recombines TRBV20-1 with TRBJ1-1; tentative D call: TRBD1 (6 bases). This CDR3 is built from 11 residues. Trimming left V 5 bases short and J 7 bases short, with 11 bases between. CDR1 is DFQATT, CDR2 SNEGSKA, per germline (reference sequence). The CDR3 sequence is CSAYRVREAFF. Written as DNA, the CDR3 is TGCAGTGCTTACAGGGTACGTGAAGCTTTCTTT.

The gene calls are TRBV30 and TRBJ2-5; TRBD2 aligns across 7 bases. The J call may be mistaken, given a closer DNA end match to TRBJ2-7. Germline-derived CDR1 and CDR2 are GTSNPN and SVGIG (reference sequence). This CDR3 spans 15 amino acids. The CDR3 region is CAYAAQRGPPYEQYF. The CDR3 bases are TGTGCTTACGCGGCCCAGCGGGGACCCCCCTACGAGCAGTACTTC.

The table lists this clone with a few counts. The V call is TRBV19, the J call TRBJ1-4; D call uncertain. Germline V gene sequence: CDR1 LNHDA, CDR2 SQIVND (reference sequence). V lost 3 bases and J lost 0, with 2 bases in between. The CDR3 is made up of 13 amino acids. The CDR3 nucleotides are TGTGCCAGTAGTATTGCAACTAATGAAAAACTGTTTTTT. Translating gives CASSIATNEKLFF.

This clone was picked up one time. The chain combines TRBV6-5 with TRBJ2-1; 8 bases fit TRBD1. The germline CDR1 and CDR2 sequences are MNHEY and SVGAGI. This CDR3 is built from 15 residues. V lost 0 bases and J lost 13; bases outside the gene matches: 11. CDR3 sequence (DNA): TGTGCCAGCAGTTACTCGAGCGGACAGGGCCTAGCTCAGTTCTTC. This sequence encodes CASSYSSGQGLAQFF.

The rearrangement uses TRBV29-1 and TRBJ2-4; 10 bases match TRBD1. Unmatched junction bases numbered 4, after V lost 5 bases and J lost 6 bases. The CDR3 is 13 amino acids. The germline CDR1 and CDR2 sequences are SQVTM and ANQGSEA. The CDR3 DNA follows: TGCAGCGTTCCAGACAGGGGGCGAAACATTCAGTACTTC. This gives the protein CSVPDRGRNIQYF.

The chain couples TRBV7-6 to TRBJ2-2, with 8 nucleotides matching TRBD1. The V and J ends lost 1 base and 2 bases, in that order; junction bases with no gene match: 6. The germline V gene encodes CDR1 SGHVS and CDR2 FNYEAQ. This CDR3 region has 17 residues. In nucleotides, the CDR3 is TGTGCCAGCAGCTTAGGTTGGACAGGGCCAAACACCGGGGAGCTGTTTTTT. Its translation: CASSLGWTGPNTGELFF.

The CDR3 spells CASSLGQGRLFF. The CDR3 DNA reads as TGTGCCAGCAGCTTGGGTCAGGGTAGACTGTTTTTT. The V call is TRBV5-4, the J call TRBJ1-4; maybe TRBD1 (5 bases). The CDR3 length is 12 residues. V lost 0 bases, J lost 13 bases, and 10 bases lay in between. Germline values: CDR1 SGHNT, CDR2 YYREEE (reference sequence).

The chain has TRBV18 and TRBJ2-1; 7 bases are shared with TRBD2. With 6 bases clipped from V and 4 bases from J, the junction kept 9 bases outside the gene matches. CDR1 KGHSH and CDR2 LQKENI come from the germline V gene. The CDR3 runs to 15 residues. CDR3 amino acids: CASSPGGPEYNEQFF. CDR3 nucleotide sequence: TGTGCCAGCTCTCCGGGGGGACCTGAGTACAATGAGCAGTTCTTC.

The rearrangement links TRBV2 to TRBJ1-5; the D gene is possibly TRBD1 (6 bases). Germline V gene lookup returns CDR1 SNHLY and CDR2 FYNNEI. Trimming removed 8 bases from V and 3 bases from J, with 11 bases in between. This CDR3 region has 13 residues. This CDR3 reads CASGGGANQPQHF. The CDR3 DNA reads TGTGCCAGCGGTGGGGGGGCCAATCAGCCCCAGCATTTT.

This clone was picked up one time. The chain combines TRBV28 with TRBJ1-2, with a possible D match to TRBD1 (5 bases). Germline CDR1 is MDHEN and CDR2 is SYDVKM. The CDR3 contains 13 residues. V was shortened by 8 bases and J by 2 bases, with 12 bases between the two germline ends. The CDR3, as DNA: TGTGCCAGCGTCCCCGGGGGGAACTATGGCTACACCTTC. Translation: CASVPGGNYGYTF.

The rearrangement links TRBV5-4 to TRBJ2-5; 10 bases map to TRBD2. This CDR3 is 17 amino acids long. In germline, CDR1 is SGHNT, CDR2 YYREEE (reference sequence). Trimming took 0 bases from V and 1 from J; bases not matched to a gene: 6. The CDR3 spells CASSLALSGRAQETQYF. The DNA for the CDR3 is TGTGCCAGCAGCTTGGCCTTAAGCGGGAGGGCCCAAGAGACCCAGTACTTC. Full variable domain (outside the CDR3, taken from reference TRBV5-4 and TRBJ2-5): ETGVTQSPTHLIKTRGQQVTLRCSSQSGHNTVSWYQQALGQGPQFIFQYYREEENGRGNFPPRFSGLQFPNYSSELNVNALELDDSALYLCASSLALSGRAQETQYFGPGTRLLVL.

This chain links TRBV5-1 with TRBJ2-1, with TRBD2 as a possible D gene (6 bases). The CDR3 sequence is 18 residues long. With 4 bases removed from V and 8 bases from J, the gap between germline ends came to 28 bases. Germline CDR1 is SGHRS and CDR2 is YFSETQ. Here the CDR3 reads CASSLRGGREQVRYEQFF. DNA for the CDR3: TGCGCCAGCAGCCTCCGAGGCGGTCGGGAGCAGGTCAGGTATGAGCAGTTCTTC.